These T cell receptor beta chains were read from a single sample in a study of control samples from healthy donors and cancer patients. The data were produced by immunoSEQ multiplex PCR, yet TCRdb's version contains in-frame clones alone and is incomplete. Among 100,000 or so clones, roughly 85% were seen once, and the ten largest hold less than 15%. Sequencing input: blood. The receptors derive from a woman aged 45-59 years in good health. CDR3s include the opening cysteine and the closing phenylalanine or tryptophan. Clone sizes are given selectively: once, few, many, or a class where the clone is expanded.

V gene: TRBV7-9
J gene: TRBJ2-7
clone size: many
CDR3 protein: CASSENLGGAPYEQYF

V gene: TRBV30
J gene: TRBJ2-1
clone size: .
CDR3 protein: CAWTKALAGEQFF

V gene: TRBV29-1
J gene: TRBJ2-1
clone size: .
CDR3 protein: CSVELQGVAWQFF

V gene: TRBV27
J gene: TRBJ2-7
clone size: .
CDR3 protein: CASSLLSGGKDEQYF

V gene: TRBV6-5
J gene: TRBJ1-1
clone size: .
CDR3 protein: CASSQPGQINTEAFF

V gene: TRBV24-1
J gene: TRBJ2-1
clone size: .
CDR3 protein: CATSDRWVRTGGKKQFF

V gene: TRBV7-9
J gene: TRBJ2-7
clone size: few
CDR3 protein: CASGDGSYEQYF

V gene: TRBV7-3
J gene: TRBJ2-1
clone size: .
CDR3 protein: CASSSLGGPRDEQFF

V gene: TRBV29-1
J gene: TRBJ1-1
clone size: .
CDR3 protein: CSVAASGTGVNTEAFF

V gene: TRBV11-2
J gene: TRBJ2-4
clone size: .
CDR3 protein: CASSPGDRVAKNIQYF

V gene: TRBV30
J gene: TRBJ1-1
clone size: .
CDR3 protein: CAWNIEMNTEAFF

V gene: TRBV27
J gene: TRBJ2-3
clone size: once
CDR3 protein: CASSLSPSDTQYF

V gene: TRBV7-9
J gene: TRBJ2-7
clone size: once
CDR3 protein: CASSLPREGHKPYEQYF

V gene: TRBV19
J gene: TRBJ1-6
clone size: .
CDR3 protein: CASSIVTEYNSPLHF

V gene: TRBV5-1
J gene: TRBJ2-2
clone size: .
CDR3 protein: CASSLTLQNTGELFF

V gene: TRBV6-5
J gene: TRBJ2-1
clone size: .
CDR3 protein: CASAAVQDNEQFF

V gene: TRBV7-9
J gene: TRBJ2-2
clone size: few
CDR3 protein: CASSLRQGVNTGELFF

V gene: TRBV10-3
J gene: TRBJ1-5
clone size: .
CDR3 protein: CAISEGRGLGQPQHF